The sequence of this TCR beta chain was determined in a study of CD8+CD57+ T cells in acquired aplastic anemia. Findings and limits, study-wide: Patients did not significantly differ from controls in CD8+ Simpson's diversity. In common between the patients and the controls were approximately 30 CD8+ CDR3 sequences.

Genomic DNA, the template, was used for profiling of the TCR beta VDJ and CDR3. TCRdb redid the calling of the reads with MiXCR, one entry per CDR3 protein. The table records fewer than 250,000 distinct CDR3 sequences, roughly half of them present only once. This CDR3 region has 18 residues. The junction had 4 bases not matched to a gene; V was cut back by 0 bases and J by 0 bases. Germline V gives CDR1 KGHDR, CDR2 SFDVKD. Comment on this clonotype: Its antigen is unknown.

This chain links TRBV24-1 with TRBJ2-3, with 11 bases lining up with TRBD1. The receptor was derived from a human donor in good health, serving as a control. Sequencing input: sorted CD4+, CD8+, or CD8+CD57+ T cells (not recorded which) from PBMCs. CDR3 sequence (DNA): TGTGCCACCAGTGATTTGTGGACAGGGGGCTTGAGCACAGATACGCAGTATTTT. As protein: CATSDLWTGGLSTDTQYF.